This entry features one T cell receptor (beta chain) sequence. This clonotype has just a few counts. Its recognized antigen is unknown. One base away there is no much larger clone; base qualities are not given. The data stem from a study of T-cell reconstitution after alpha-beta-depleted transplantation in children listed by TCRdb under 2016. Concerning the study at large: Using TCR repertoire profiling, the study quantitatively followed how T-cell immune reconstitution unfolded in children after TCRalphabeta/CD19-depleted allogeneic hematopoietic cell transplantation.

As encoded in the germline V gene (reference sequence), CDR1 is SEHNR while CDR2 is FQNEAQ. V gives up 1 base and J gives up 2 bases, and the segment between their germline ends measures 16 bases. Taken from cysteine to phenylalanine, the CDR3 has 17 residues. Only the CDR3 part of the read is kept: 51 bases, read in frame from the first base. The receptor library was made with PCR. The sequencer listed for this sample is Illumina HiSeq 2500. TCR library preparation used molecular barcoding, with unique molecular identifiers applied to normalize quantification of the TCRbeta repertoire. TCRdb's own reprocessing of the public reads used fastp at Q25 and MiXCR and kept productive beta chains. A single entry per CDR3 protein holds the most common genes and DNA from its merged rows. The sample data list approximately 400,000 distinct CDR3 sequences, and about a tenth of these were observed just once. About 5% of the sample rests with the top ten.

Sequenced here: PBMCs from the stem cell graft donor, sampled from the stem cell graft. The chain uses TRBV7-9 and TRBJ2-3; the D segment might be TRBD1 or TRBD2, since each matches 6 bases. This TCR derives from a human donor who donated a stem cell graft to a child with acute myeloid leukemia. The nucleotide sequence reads TGTGCCAGCAGCTTAGATCGCCGGGGGCCCCACACAGATACGCAGTATTTT. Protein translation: CASSLDRRGPHTDTQYF. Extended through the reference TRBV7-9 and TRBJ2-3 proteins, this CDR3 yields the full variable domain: DTGVSQNPRHKITKRGQNVTFRCDPISEHNRLYWYRQTLGQGPEFLTYFQNEAQLEKSRLLSDRFSAERPKGSFSTLEIQRTEQGDSAMYLCASSLDRRGPHTDTQYFGPGTRLTVL.